This TCR beta chain was captured in a study of beta chain features in type 1 diabetes. In the study overall: Age and gender were similar between patients and healthy donors, as were cell yields. Points from the study as a whole: Naive, central memory and Treg TCRB repertoires seemed to resemble each other more closely in patients than they did in healthy donors. No resolution was reached here on whether HLA type influences TCRB rearrangement. Across all four CD4+ subsets, people with type 1 diabetes showed modestly shorter TCRB CDR3s. Reduced insertions and increased deletions marked VDJ junctions in type 1 diabetes patients.

Points on this clone: Its target is not known.

The CDR3 runs 14 residues. Unmatched junction bases numbered 2, after V lost 1 base and J lost 6 bases. The germline V gene encodes CDR1 SEHNR and CDR2 FQNEAQ (reference sequence). Expressed TCRB transcripts were sequenced after all isolated RNA was converted to cDNA. Measured with immunoSEQ multiplex PCR; TCRdb has only the in-frame clones, and not every one. The sample has 250,000 to 350,000 clones; approximately 15% are singletons. Sample: naive CD4+ T cells from blood. The chain joins TRBV7-9 to TRBJ1-2, with 10 nucleotides matching TRBD1. The clonotype was recovered from a man younger than 35 with type 1 diabetes. Written as DNA, the CDR3 is TGTGCCAGCAGCTTAGGGGACAGGGGAGATGGCTACACCTTC. It yields the protein CASSLGDRGDGYTF.